This T cell receptor beta chain is from a study of cytomegalovirus exposure and HLA in healthy donors. Findings and limits, study-wide: Researchers reported in a later analysis that common viral pathogens appeared linked to several top clusters. A later analysis showed TCR association rates differing by HLA locus, peaking at DRB1 and lowest at HLA-C. Most TCR beta V segments were productive about 90% or about 30% of the time in an earlier analysis.

Remarks on this clone: As yet, its antigen is unknown.

Use of 60 Vbeta and 13 Jbeta primers characterized the PCR. Profiled with immunoSEQ multiplex PCR; TCRdb holds only in-frame clones, not every one. The sample lists some 90,000 clones; more than 75% were seen once. V was cut by 0 bases and J by 6 bases, with 14 bases left in between. CDR3 length: 15 residues. Germline values: CDR1 LGHNA, CDR2 YNFKEQ. Sequencing used PBMCs. The clonotype originates from a human donor in good health. The chain carries TRBV4-2 and TRBJ1-2; D might be TRBD1 (6 bases). The CDR3 coding sequence is TGTGCCAGCAGCCAAGATCGGGCGGGGGCACATGGCTACACCTTC. Its translation is CASSQDRAGAHGYTF.